This T cell receptor beta chain was recovered during a study of cytomegalovirus exposure and HLA in healthy donors. General study findings and limits: It was 150 to 200 TCR beta chains that were listed as cytomegalovirus-associated.

The PCR made use of 60 Vbeta and 13 Jbeta primers. Method: immunoSEQ multiplex PCR; TCRdb's copy keeps in-frame clones and lacks some. The repertoire holds about 200,000 clones, with around 77% as singletons. CDR3 size: 13 residues. Germline CDR1 is SGHAT and CDR2 is FQNNGV. The V gene end was trimmed by 5 bases and the J gene end by 2 bases; junction bases not matched to a gene: 3. On this clone: Its antigen remains unidentified.

The origin of this receptor is a woman aged 25 to 45 in good health and CMV-seronegative. V is TRBV11-2 and J is TRBJ2-7, with 7 positions matching TRBD2. The sample was PBMCs. CDR3: CASSQGTTYEQYF. The CDR3 DNA reads TGTGCCAGCAGCCAAGGGACTACCTACGAGCAGTACTTC.